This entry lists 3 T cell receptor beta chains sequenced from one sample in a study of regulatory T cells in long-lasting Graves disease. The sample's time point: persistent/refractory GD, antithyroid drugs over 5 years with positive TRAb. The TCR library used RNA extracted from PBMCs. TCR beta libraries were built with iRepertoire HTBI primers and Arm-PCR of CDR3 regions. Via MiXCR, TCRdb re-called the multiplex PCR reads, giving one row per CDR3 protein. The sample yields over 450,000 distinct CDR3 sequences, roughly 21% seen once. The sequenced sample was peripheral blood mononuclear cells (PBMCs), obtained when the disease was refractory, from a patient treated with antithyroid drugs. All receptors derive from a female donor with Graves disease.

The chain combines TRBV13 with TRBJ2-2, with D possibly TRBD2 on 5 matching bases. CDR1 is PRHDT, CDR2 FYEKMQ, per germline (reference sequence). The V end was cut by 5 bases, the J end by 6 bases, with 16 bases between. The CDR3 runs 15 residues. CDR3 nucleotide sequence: TGTGCCAGCAGCCGGCGTTTGGAGGTCCCCGGGGAGCTGTTTTTT. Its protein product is CASSRRLEVPGELFF.

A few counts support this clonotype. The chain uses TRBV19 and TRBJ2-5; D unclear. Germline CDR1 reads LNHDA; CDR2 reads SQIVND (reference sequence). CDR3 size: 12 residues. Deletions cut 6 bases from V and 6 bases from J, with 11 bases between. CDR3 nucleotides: TGTGCCAGTAGCAGCGAGAGAAAGACCCAGTACTTC. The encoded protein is CASSSERKTQYF.

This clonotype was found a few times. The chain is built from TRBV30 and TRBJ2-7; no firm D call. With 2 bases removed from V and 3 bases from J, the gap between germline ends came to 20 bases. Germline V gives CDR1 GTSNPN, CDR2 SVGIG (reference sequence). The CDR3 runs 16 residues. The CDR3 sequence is CAWSSILDGSGYEQYF. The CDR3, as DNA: TGTGCCTGGAGTTCTATTCTTGACGGGTCAGGCTACGAGCAGTACTTC.